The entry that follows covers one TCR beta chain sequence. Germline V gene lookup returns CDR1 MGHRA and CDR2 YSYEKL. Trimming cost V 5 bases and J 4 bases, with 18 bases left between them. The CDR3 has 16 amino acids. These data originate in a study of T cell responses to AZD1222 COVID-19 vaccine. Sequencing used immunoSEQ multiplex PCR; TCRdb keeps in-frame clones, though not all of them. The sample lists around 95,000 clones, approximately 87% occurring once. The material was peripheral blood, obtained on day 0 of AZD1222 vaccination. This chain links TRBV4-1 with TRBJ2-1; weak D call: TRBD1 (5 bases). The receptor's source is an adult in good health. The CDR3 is CASSGQQNPDYNEQFF. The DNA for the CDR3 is TGCGCCAGCAGCGGACAACAAAACCCCGATTACAATGAGCAGTTCTTC.